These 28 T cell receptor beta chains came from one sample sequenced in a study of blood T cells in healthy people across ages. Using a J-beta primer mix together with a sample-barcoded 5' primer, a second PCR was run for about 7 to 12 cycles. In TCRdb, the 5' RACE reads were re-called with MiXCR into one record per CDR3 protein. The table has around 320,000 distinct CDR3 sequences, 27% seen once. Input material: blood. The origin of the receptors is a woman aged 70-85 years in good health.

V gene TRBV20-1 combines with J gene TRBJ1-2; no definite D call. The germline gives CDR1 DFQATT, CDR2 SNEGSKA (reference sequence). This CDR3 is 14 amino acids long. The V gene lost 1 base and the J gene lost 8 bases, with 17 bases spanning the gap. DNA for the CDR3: TGCAGTGCTAGAGCCTCCGGACTCCCCGGCGGCTACACCTTC. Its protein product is CSARASGLPGGYTF.

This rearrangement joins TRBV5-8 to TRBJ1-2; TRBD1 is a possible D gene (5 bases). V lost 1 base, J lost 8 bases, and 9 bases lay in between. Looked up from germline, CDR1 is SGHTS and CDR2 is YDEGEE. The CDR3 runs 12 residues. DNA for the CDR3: TGTGCCAGCAGCTTGTTCGGGGGAGGCTACACCTTC. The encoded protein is CASSLFGGGYTF.

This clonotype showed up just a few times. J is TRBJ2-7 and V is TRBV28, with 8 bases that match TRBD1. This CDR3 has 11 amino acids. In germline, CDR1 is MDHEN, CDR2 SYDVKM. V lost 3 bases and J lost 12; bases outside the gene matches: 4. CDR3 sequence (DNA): TGTGCCAGCAGTTTTCCAGGGGGCCTGTACTTC. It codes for CASSFPGGLYF.

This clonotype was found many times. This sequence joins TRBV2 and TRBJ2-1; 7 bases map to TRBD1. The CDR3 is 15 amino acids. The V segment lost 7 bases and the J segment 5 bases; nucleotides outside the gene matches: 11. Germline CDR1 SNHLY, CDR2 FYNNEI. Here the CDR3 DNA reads TGTGCCAGCAAGGAGAACAGGGGCGAAAACAATGAGCAGTTCTTC. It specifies CASKENRGENNEQFF.

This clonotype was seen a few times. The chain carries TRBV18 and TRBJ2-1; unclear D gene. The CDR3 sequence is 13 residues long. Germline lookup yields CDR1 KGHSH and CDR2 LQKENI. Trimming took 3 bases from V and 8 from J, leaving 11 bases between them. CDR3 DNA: TGTGCCAGCTCACCTATTCAAGCTGATGAGCAGTTCTTC. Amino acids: CASSPIQADEQFF.

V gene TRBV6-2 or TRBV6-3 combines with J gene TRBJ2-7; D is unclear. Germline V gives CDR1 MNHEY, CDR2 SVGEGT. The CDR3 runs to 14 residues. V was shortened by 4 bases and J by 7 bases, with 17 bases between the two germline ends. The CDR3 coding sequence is TGTGCCAGCAGTTCTGAGTGGGGTAGGAAGGAGCAGTACTTC. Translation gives CASSSEWGRKEQYF.

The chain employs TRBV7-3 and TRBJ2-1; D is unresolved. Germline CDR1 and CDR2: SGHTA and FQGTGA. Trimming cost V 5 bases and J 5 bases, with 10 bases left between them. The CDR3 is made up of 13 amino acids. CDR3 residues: CASSPRKDNEQFF. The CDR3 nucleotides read TGTGCCAGCAGCCCCAGGAAGGACAATGAGCAGTTCTTC. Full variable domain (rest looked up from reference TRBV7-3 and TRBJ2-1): GAGVSQTPSNKVTEKGKYVELRCDPISGHTALYWYRQSLGQGPEFLIYFQGTGAADDSGLPNDRFFAVRPEGSVSTLKIQRTERGDSAVYLCASSPRKDNEQFFGPGTRLTVL.

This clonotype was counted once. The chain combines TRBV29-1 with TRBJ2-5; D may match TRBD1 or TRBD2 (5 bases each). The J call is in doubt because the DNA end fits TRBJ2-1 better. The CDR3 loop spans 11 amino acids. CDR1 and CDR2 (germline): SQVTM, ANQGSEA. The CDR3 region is CSGDAYNEQFF. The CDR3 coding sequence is TGCAGCGGGGACGCTTACAATGAGCAGTTCTTC.

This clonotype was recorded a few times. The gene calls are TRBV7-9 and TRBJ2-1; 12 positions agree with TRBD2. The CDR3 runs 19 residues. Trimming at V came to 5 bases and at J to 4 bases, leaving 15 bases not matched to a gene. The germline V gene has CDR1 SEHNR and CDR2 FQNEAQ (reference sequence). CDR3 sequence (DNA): TGTGCCAGCAGCGAAACCCGAGTCGGACTAGCGGGAACTTACAATGAGCAGTTCTTC. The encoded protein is CASSETRVGLAGTYNEQFF.

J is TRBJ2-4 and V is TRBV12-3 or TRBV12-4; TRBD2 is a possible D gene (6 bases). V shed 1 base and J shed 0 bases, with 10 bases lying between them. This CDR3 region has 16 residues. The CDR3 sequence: CASSLGSGLAKNIQYF. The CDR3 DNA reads TGTGCCAGCAGTTTAGGTAGCGGCCTAGCCAAAAACATTCAGTACTTC.

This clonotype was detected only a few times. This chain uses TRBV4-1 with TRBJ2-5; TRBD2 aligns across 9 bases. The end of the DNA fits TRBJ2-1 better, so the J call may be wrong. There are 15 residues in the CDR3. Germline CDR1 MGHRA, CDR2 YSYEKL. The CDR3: CASSQEDGSGSRQFF. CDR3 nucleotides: TGCGCCAGCAGCCAAGAAGATGGTAGCGGGAGTAGGCAGTTCTTC.

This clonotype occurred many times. This chain's CDR3 is CASSPGLSYNEQFF. The CDR3 DNA follows: TGTGCCAGCAGCCCCGGACTCTCCTACAATGAGCAGTTCTTC. V gene TRBV7-2 combines with J gene TRBJ2-1; D might be TRBD2 (5 bases). Germline V CDR1 and CDR2: SGHTA, FQGNSA. The CDR3 sequence is 14 residues long. V shed 5 bases and J shed 0 bases, with 8 bases lying between them.

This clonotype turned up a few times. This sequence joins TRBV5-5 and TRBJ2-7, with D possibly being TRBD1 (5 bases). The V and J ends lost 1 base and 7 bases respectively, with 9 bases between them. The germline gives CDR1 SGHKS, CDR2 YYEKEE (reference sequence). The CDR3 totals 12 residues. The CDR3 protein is CASSLQGREQYF. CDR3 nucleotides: TGTGCCAGCAGCTTGCAGGGTAGGGAGCAGTACTTC.

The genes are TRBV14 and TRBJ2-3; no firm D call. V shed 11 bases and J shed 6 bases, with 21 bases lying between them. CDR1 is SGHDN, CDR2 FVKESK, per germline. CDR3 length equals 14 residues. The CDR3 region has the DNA TGTGCCCGCTCCTCACGCAGGAGTCCGGATACGCAGTATTTT. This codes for CARSSRRSPDTQYF. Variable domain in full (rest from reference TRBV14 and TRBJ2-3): EAGVTQFPSHSVIEKGQTVTLRCDPISGHDNLYWYRRVMGKEIKFLLHFVKESKQDESGMPNNRFLAERTGGTYSTLKVQPAELEDSGVYFCARSSRRSPDTQYFGPGTRLTVL.

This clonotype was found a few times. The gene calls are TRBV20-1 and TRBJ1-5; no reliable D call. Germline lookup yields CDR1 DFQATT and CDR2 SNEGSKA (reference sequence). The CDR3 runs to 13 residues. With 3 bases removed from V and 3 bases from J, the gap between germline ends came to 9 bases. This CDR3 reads CSASGNPNQPQHF. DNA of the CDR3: TGCAGTGCTAGCGGCAACCCCAATCAGCCCCAGCATTTT.

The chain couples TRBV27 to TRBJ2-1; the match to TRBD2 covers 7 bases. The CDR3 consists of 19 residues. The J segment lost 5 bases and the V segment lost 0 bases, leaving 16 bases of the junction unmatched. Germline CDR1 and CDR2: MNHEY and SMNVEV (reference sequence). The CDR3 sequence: CASSLSVFGLADQNNEQFF. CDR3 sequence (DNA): TGTGCCAGCAGTTTATCGGTCTTCGGGCTAGCGGATCAAAACAATGAGCAGTTCTTC.

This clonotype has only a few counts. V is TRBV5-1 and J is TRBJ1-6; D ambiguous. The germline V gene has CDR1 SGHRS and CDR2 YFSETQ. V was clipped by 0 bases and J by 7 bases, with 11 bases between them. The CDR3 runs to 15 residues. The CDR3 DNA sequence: TGCGCCAGCAGCTTGGGAGTAAACATGAATTCACCCCTCCACTTT. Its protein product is CASSLGVNMNSPLHF.

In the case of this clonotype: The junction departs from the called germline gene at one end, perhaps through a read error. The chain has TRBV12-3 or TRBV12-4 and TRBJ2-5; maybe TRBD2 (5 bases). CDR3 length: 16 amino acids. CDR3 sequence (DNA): TGTGCCGGCAGTCAAGTCCTTAGCGCGAGGGAAGAGACCCAGTACTTC. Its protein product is CAGSQVLSAREETQYF.

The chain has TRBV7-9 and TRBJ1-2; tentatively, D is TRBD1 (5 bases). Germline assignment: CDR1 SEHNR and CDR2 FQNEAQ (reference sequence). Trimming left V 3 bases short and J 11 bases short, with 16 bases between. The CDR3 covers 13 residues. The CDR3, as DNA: TGTGCCAGCAGCTTCTCTGGTCACGCAGGGTACACCTTC. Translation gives CASSFSGHAGYTF.

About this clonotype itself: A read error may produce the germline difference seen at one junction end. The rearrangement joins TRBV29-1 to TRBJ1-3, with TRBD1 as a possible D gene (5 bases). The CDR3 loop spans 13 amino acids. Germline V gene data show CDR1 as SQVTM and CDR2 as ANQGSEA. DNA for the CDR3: TGCAGCGCTGAATCGGGGGTCGGAAACACCATATATTTT. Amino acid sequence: CSAESGVGNTIYF.

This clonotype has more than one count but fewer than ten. The CDR3 coding sequence is TGTGCCAGCAGCCAAGATCCGGGACAGGGTAATGAGCAGTTCTTC. It is translated as CASSQDPGQGNEQFF. V usage is TRBV3-1 and J usage is TRBJ2-1; 9 nucleotides agree with TRBD1. V gave up 0 bases and J gave up 7 bases; unmatched junction bases: 4. Germline V lookup: CDR1 LGHDT, CDR2 YNNKEL (reference sequence). This CDR3 has 15 amino acids.

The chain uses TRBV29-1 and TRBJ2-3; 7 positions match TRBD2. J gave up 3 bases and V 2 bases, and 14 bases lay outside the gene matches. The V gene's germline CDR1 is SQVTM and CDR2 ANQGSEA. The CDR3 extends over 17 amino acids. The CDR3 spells CSVESSVDYGGTDTQYF. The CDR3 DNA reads TGCAGCGTTGAATCTTCAGTGGATTACGGGGGGACAGATACGCAGTATTTT.

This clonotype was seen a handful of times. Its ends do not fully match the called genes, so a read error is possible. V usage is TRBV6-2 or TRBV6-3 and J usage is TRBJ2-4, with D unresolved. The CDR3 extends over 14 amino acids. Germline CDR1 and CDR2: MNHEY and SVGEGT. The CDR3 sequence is CASSYSSGSGPLDF. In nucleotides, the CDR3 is TGTGCCAGCAGTTACTCATCCGGGTCCGGTCCGCTGGACTTC.

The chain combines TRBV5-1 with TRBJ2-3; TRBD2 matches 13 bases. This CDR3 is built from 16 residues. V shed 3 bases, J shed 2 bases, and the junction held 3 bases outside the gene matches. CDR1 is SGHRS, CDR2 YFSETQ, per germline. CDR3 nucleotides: TGCGCCAGCAGCTGGGGACTAGCGGGGACCACAGATACGCAGTATTTT. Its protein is CASSWGLAGTTDTQYF.

This CDR3 is CASSSLLGNQPQHF. CDR3 sequence (DNA): TGTGCCAGCAGTTCCTTGTTGGGCAATCAGCCCCAGCATTTT. The gene calls are TRBV6-5 and TRBJ1-5; no clear D. CDR3 length: 14 amino acids. In germline, CDR1 is MNHEY, CDR2 SVGAGI. V was trimmed by 4 bases and J by 2 bases, leaving 9 bases between them.

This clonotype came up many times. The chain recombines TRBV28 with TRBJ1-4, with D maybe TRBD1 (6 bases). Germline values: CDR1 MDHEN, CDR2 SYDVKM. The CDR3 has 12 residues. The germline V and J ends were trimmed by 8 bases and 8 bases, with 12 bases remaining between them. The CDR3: CASGTPLEKLFF. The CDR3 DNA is TGTGCCAGCGGGACACCGTTGGAAAAACTGTTTTTT.

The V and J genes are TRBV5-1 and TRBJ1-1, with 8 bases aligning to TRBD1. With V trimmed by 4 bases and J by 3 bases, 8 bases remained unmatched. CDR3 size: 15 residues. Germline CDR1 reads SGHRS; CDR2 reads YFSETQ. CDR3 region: CASSRWTGTDTEAFF. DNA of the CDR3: TGCGCCAGCAGCCGATGGACAGGGACGGACACTGAAGCTTTCTTT.

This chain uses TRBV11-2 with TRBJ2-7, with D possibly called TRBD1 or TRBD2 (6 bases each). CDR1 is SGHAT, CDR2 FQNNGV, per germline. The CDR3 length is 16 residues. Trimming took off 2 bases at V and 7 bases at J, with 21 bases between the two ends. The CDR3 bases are TGTGCCAGCAGCTTACTAGTTCGGGGGCACCTTAATGAGCAGTACTTC. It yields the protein CASSLLVRGHLNEQYF.